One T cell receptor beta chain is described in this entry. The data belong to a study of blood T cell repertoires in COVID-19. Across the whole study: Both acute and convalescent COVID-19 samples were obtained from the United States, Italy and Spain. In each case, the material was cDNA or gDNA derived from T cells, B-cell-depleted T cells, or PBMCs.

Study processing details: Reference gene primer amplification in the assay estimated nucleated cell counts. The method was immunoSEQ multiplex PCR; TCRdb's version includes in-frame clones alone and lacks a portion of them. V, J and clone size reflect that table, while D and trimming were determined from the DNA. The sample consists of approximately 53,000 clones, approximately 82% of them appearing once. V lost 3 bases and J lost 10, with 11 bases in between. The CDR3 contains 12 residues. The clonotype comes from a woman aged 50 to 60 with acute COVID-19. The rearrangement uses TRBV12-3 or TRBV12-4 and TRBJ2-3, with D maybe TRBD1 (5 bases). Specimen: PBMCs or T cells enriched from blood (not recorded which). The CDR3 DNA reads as TGTGCCAGCAGTTTGGGGCTGTTTGCGCAGTATTTT. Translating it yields CASSLGLFAQYF.